This T cell receptor beta chain was found in a study of T cell repertoires in cytomegalovirus infection. Whole-study context: Signatures in public TCR beta sequences pointed to both CMV infection and matching HLA type. Notes on the study in general: HLA-C-restricted CMV clonotypes gave the most frequent clonotype in two of eight donors.

This CDR3 is 13 amino acids long. CDR1 and CDR2 (germline): MNHEY, SMNVEV (reference sequence). V was trimmed by 9 bases and J by 2 bases, leaving 13 bases between them. This clonotype was seen more than once but under ten times. Its antigen is undetermined. TCRdb redid the calling of the reads with MiXCR, one entry per CDR3 protein. The data hold around 300,000 distinct CDR3 sequences, with 20% to 30% observed a single time. This TCR came from a human donor in good health (CMV status not recorded). Some clones in this sample may be carry-over from other donors' samples. The chain couples TRBV27 to TRBJ2-5; tentative D call: TRBD1 (5 bases). Sequenced: PBMCs. The CDR3 DNA reads TGTGCCAGTTCGGCCAGGGTTCAAGAGACCCAGTACTTC. Translation: CASSARVQETQYF.